The clone carrying this T cell receptor (beta chain) occurred a few times. This record comes from a study of blood T cells in healthy people across ages. PCR was performed a second time for 7 to 11 cycles using a sample-barcoded 5' primer and a J-beta primer mix. TCRdb re-derived calls from the 5' RACE reads in MiXCR, one entry per CDR3 protein. The sample carries about 1 million distinct CDR3 sequences, 25% recorded once. Trimming took off 6 bases at V and 3 bases at J, with 14 bases between the two ends. The CDR3 contains 15 residues. CDR1 is MNHNY, CDR2 SVGAGI, per germline (reference sequence). This same sample was also taken into another study, of T cells of mothers and their children.

The clonotype comes from a girl aged 2 to 9 in good health. The rearrangement uses TRBV6-6 and TRBJ1-4; the D gene is possibly TRBD1 (5 bases). The specimen was blood. CDR3 sequence: CASRSPETANEKLFF. The CDR3 bases are TGTGCCAGCAGATCTCCGGAGACAGCTAATGAAAAACTGTTTTTT.